The entry below gives a single T cell receptor beta chain sequence along with its context. What this receptor recognizes is not known. Qualities for individual bases were not recorded, and no much larger clone is one base off. Data came from an Illumina NovaSeq 6000. cDNA libraries for TCRalpha and TCRbeta were prepared by 5'RACE using constant-segment primers, with sample barcodes and unique molecular identifiers added. RNA was extracted from every sample with Trizol reagent. Library amplification was performed in two PCR steps, and a second sample barcode and Illumina TruSeq adapters were introduced in the second step. The libraries were sequenced on an Illumina NovaSeq using 2 x 150 bp paired-end reads. Regarding the original processing steps: The reads were demultiplexed and collapsed into UMI-guided consensus sequences using migec v1.2.7. Using mixcr v2.1.11, UMI consensuses were aligned to TRA and TRB V and J templates and then assembled into clonotypes. A clonotype was counted as expanded or contracted only if both edgeR and NoisET called the change significant, with noise models trained on biological replicates. For edgeR calls, the cutoffs were a false discovery rate-adjusted p below 0.01 and a log2 fold-change threshold of 1. PCA with hierarchical clustering of max-normalized trajectories of the 1000 most abundant clonotypes was used as exploratory dynamics analysis. The CD4 or CD8 phenotype of responding clones was assigned using the separately sequenced CD4+ and CD8+ repertoires. Through fastp at Q25 and MiXCR, TCRdb rebuilt clones from the public reads, retaining in-frame beta chains. Merged by CDR3 protein, the rows form single entries marked with the most common genes and DNA. TCRdb, not the authors, supplied the V and J calls. Counted in this sample were 450,000 to 650,000 distinct CDR3 sequences; around 17% of them appeared once. About 11% of the sample is taken by the ten largest.

This specimen belongs to a study of T-cell memory formation after mild COVID-19 (dated by TCRdb to the early 2020s). Some background on the complete study: Most TCR sequence clusters were specific to one of the two donors. The cohort was made up of two young adult volunteers, one female and one male, who were previously healthy. In two donors, T-cell clones that expanded and contracted after mild COVID-19 were followed by sequencing TCRalpha and TCRbeta repertoires longitudinally.

The CDR3 starts with the cysteine, ends with the phenylalanine, and has 12 residues. Here the CDR3 DNA is all that survives: 36 bases in frame from base 1. V drops 3 bases and J drops 4 bases, leaving 6 bases in between. Paper-wide results and their limitations: Contracting CD4+ clones were found mainly in CM and EM memory subsets, while CD8+ clones were enriched in EMRA. Only a couple of mild cases were covered in the study, and larger cohorts including severe cases with pre-infection samples were considered necessary. Balanced CD4/CD8 phenotypes were observed for clones contracting from day 15 to 85, whereas a bias towards CD4+ was observed for a second wave of clones expanding from day 15 to 37. Some responding clones were found in pre-infection memory, which suggests that pre-existing cross-reactive memory T cells took part in the SARS-CoV-2 response. The second-wave clones that peaked on day 37 were not confirmed to be SARS-CoV-2 specific.

Ficoll-Paque density gradient centrifugation was used to isolate PBMCs. The chain employs TRBV12-3 or TRBV12-4 and TRBJ1-2; the D gene assignment is ambiguous. This TCR was recovered from an adult woman who had mild COVID-19 (a few samples of this study predate the infection). The sample titles of this study are shuffled in the database, so cell type and time point are left out; the donor was told from shared clones. The sample consisted of PBMCs or a T cell subset sorted from them (not recorded which). DNA sequence: TGTGCCAGCAGTTTCGCATCCTATGGCTACACCTTC. Translated, it reads CASSFASYGYTF.